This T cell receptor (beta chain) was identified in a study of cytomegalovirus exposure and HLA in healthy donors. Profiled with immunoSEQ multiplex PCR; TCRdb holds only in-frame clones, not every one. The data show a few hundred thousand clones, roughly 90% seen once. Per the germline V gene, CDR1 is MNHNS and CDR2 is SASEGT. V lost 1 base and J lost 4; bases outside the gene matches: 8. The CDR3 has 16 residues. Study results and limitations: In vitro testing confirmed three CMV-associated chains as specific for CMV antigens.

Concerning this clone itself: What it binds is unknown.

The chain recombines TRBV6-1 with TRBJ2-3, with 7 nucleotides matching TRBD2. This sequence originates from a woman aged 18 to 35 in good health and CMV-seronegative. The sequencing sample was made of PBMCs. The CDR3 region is CASSEVASRGADTQYF. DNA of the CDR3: TGTGCCAGCAGTGAAGTCGCTAGCCGGGGGGCAGATACGCAGTATTTT.